The 23 T cell receptor beta chains below come from one sample, sequenced in a study of regulatory T cells in long-lasting Graves disease. With iRepertoire HTBI primers and Arm-PCR of CDR3 regions, TCR beta libraries were built. Via MiXCR, TCRdb re-called the multiplex PCR reads, giving one row per CDR3 protein. The sample holds approximately 400,000 distinct CDR3 sequences, about 20% seen once. Documented time point: persistent/refractory GD, antithyroid drugs over 5 years with positive TRAb. The TCR library used RNA extracted from PBMCs. The material sequenced was peripheral blood mononuclear cells (PBMCs), taken when the disease was refractory, from a patient treated with antithyroid drugs. The source is a female donor with Graves disease.

This chain connects TRBV28 to TRBJ2-2; D gene unclear. CDR3 length: 13 residues. CDR1 and CDR2 from the germline V gene are MDHEN and SYDVKM. V was pared by 7 bases and J by 4 bases, with 10 bases between. The DNA of the CDR3 is TGTGCCAGCACGACGTACCTCACCGGGGAGCTGTTTTTT. Protein sequence: CASTTYLTGELFF. Together with reference TRBV28 and TRBJ2-2, the CDR3 gives the full variable domain: DVKVTQSSRYLVKRTGEKVFLECVQDMDHENMFWYRQDPGLGLRLIYFSYDVKMKEKGDIPEGYSVSREKKERFSLILESASTNQTSMYLCASTTYLTGELFFGEGSRLTVL.

V gene TRBV5-1 combines with J gene TRBJ1-1; D may be TRBD1 (6 bases). CDR1 SGHRS and CDR2 YFSETQ come from the germline V gene. V lost 4 bases and J lost 6, with 19 bases in between. There are 15 residues in the CDR3. CDR3 bases: TGCGCCAGCAGCGCATCTGACAGGCTGAGCCCTGAAGCTTTCTTT. It yields the protein CASSASDRLSPEAFF.

The sample holds a few counts of this clonotype. The chain employs TRBV7-9 and TRBJ1-2; 7 bases fit TRBD1. The V gene's germline CDR1 is SEHNR and CDR2 FQNEAQ (reference sequence). V shed 7 bases, J shed 3 bases, and the junction held 5 bases outside the gene matches. The CDR3 totals 13 residues. The CDR3 spells CASKDREDYGYTF. CDR3 in DNA: TGTGCCAGCAAAGACAGGGAGGACTATGGCTACACCTTC.

The CDR3 is CASSLDLDTGELFF. DNA of the CDR3: TGTGCCAGCAGCTTAGACCTAGATACCGGGGAGCTGTTTTTT. This chain uses TRBV7-9 with TRBJ2-2; D ambiguous. The length of the CDR3 is 14 residues. V lost 1 base to trimming and J lost 5 bases, with 8 bases between them. CDR1 SEHNR and CDR2 FQNEAQ come from the germline V gene (reference sequence).

This clonotype occurred a few times. The chain couples TRBV7-9 to TRBJ2-2; D gene ambiguous. Germline CDR1 SEHNR, CDR2 FQNEAQ (reference sequence). Trimming removed 4 bases at V and 1 base at J, with 19 bases between. CDR3 length: 18 residues. The CDR3, as DNA: TGTGCCAGCAGCTATCCCTGGACCGATCTGAAGAACACCGGGGAGCTGTTTTTT. Translation: CASSYPWTDLKNTGELFF.

This clonotype was recorded at least ten times. The CDR3 sequence is CASTRAGPGGNYGYTF. For the CDR3, the DNA is TGTGCCAGCACCCGGGCGGGTCCAGGGGGAAACTATGGCTACACCTTC. The genes are TRBV2 and TRBJ1-2, with TRBD1 matching 7 bases. The CDR3 contains 16 residues. Per germline, CDR1 SNHLY and CDR2 FYNNEI. V was pared by 7 bases and J by 2 bases, with 13 bases of the junction left unmatched.

The chain uses TRBV20-1 and TRBJ1-1; D call uncertain. This CDR3 contains 13 residues. Germline assignment: CDR1 DFQATT and CDR2 SNEGSKA (reference sequence). V was trimmed by 1 base and J by 1 base, leaving 7 bases between them. CDR3 nucleotides: TGCAGTGCTAGAGGGGCAGGGAACACTGAAGCTTTCTTT. Translation: CSARGAGNTEAFF.

The rearrangement uses TRBV29-1 and TRBJ1-4, with no clear D. The germline V gene encodes CDR1 SQVTM and CDR2 ANQGSEA. The CDR3 runs 14 residues. V lost 6 bases to trimming and J lost 0 bases, with 11 bases between them. CDR3 in DNA: TGCAGCGTCCGAGTGGGTGCAACTAATGAAAAACTGTTTTTT. This codes for CSVRVGATNEKLFF.

This chain connects TRBV10-2 to TRBJ2-5, with TRBD2 matching 11 bases. CDR1 and CDR2 from the germline V gene are WSHSY and SAAADI. Trimming took 0 bases from V and 4 from J; bases not matched to a gene: 1. CDR3 length: 15 amino acids. This CDR3 reads CASSESGLAGETQYF. The DNA for the CDR3 is TGCGCCAGCAGTGAGTCCGGACTAGCGGGAGAGACCCAGTACTTC.

In its sample, this clonotype was seen many times. This sequence joins TRBV6-1 and TRBJ2-7, with TRBD1 matching 7 bases. The germline V gene has CDR1 MNHNS and CDR2 SASEGT. After removal of 6 bases from V and 3 bases from J, the junction contained 8 bases not matched to a gene. The length of the CDR3 is 14 residues. The CDR3 nucleotides are TGTGCCAGCAGACCGGACAGGATACTCTACGAGCAGTACTTC. This gives the protein CASRPDRILYEQYF.

CDR3 in amino acids: CASSRQAGGPWETQYF. For the CDR3, the DNA is TGTGCCAGCAGCCGACAAGCGGGAGGGCCTTGGGAGACCCAGTACTTC. The rearrangement joins TRBV3-1 to TRBJ2-5, with 10 bases fitting TRBD2. The CDR3 extends over 16 amino acids. V was pared by 4 bases and J by 5 bases, with 10 bases of the junction left unmatched. The germline V gene encodes CDR1 LGHDT and CDR2 YNNKEL (reference sequence).

As for this clonotype: At one boundary the junction diverges from the germline segment, which might be a read error. The chain couples TRBV7-9 to TRBJ2-7; D tentatively reads TRBD1 or TRBD2 (5 bases each). In germline, CDR1 is SEHNR, CDR2 FQNEAQ (reference sequence). This CDR3 spans 15 amino acids. CDR3 DNA sequence: TGTGCCGGCAGTTTCGAGTGGGACCCGCACTACGAGCAGTACTTC. Protein sequence: CAGSFEWDPHYEQYF.

The rearrangement uses TRBV12-3 or TRBV12-4 and TRBJ2-5, with 9 nucleotides matching TRBD2. The CDR3 contains 16 residues. Trimming at V came to 3 bases and at J to 2 bases, leaving 7 bases not matched to a gene. CDR3: CASSFEGSGRQETQYF. CDR3 DNA: TGTGCCAGCAGTTTTGAGGGTAGCGGGAGACAAGAGACCCAGTACTTC.

This clonotype was detected a few times. The chain carries TRBV27 and TRBJ2-7; TRBD2 agrees at 11 bases. The germline V gene has CDR1 MNHEY and CDR2 SMNVEV (reference sequence). V shed 6 bases, J shed 6 bases, and the junction held 4 bases outside the gene matches. This CDR3 is 13 amino acids long. This CDR3 reads CASRLAGVPEQYF. The DNA for the CDR3 is TGTGCCAGCAGACTAGCGGGAGTTCCCGAGCAGTACTTC.

This clonotype was seen repeatedly, ten times or more. The V gene is TRBV20-1, the J gene TRBJ2-5; 11 bases agree with TRBD2. This CDR3 is built from 15 residues. CDR1 DFQATT and CDR2 SNEGSKA come from the germline V gene (reference sequence). V lost 2 bases to trimming and J lost 6 bases; unmatched junction nucleotides: 8. The DNA for the CDR3 is TGCAGTGCTAGATCCGTAGCGGGAGGGGACAAGACCCAGTACTTC. Its translation is CSARSVAGGDKTQYF.

The sample holds a few counts of this clonotype. V usage is TRBV30 and J usage is TRBJ1-3, with D unresolved. Germline lookup yields CDR1 GTSNPN and CDR2 SVGIG (reference sequence). The CDR3 loop spans 14 amino acids. Trimming took off 0 bases at V and 1 base at J, with 7 bases between the two ends. CDR3 region: CAWSVRGSGNTIYF. The CDR3 nucleotides are TGTGCCTGGAGTGTACGGGGATCTGGAAACACCATATATTTT.

CDR3 region: CASILTSGSYEQYF. CDR3 sequence (DNA): TGTGCCAGCATACTGACTAGCGGGTCCTACGAGCAGTACTTC. This sequence joins TRBV6-1 and TRBJ2-7, with 10 bases lining up with TRBD2. CDR3 length equals 14 residues. Germline assignment: CDR1 MNHNS and CDR2 SASEGT. The trim removed 7 bases at V and 1 base at J, leaving 4 bases unmatched.

This clonotype was seen a few times. The chain is built from TRBV29-1 and TRBJ1-1, with no clear D. V lost 5 bases, J lost 2 bases, and 3 bases lay in between. Germline V gene data show CDR1 as SQVTM and CDR2 as ANQGSEA. This CDR3 region has 10 residues. This chain's CDR3 is CSVFNTEAFF. The CDR3 nucleotides are TGCAGCGTTTTCAACACTGAAGCTTTCTTT.

The chain carries TRBV7-2 and TRBJ1-2; 7 bases line up with TRBD1. Trimming took 5 bases from V and 2 from J; bases not matched to a gene: 8. Germline CDR1 and CDR2: SGHTA and FQGNSA. The CDR3 loop spans 15 amino acids. DNA of the CDR3: TGTGCCAGCAGCCCGTCAGGGGGATCAAACTATGGCTACACCTTC. The encoded protein is CASSPSGGSNYGYTF.

This rearrangement joins TRBV5-1 to TRBJ2-5, with a tentative D call TRBD2 (5 bases). CDR1 and CDR2 from the germline V gene are SGHRS and YFSETQ. This CDR3 comprises 14 residues. V was clipped by 2 bases and J by 1 base, with 9 bases between them. In DNA, the CDR3 is TGCGCCAGCAGCTTACGACGGGGCCAAGAGACCCAGTACTTC. As protein: CASSLRRGQETQYF.

The chain is built from TRBV7-2 and TRBJ2-5; D might be TRBD2 (5 bases). The CDR3 runs to 13 residues. Trimming took 5 bases from V and 5 from J, leaving 12 bases between them. The germline gives CDR1 SGHTA, CDR2 FQGNSA. The CDR3 coding sequence is TGTGCCAGCAGCATGAGCGGTTGGGAGACCCAGTACTTC. It specifies CASSMSGWETQYF.

This chain uses TRBV6-5 with TRBJ2-7, with 14 bases lining up with TRBD2. CDR3 length equals 17 residues. Germline V gives CDR1 MNHEY, CDR2 SVGAGI. V dropped 2 bases and J dropped 4; count of bases not matched to a gene: 7. CDR3 in DNA: TGTGCCAGCAGTTACCAAGGACTAGCGGGAGGTGGGTACGAGCAGTACTTC. Protein: CASSYQGLAGGGYEQYF.

This rearrangement joins TRBV6-1 to TRBJ1-2; D unresolved. The germline V gene encodes CDR1 MNHNS and CDR2 SASEGT. This CDR3 has 14 amino acids. V shed 9 bases and J shed 8 bases, with 22 bases lying between them. CDR3 coding DNA: TGTGCCAGTAAAAGGGCGCCAGTCGAAGGCGGCTACACCTTC. Amino acids: CASKRAPVEGGYTF.